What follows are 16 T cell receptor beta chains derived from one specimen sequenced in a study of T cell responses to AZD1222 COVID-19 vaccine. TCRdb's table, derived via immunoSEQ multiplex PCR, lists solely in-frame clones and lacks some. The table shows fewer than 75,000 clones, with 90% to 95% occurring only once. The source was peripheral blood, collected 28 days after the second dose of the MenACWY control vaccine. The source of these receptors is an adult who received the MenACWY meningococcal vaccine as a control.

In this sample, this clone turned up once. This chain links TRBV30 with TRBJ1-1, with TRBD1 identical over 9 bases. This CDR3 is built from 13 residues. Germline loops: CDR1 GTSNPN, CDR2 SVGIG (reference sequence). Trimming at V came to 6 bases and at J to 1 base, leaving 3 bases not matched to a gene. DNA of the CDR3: TGTGCCTGTTCACAGGGGGCGAACACTGAAGCTTTCTTT. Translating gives CACSQGANTEAFF.

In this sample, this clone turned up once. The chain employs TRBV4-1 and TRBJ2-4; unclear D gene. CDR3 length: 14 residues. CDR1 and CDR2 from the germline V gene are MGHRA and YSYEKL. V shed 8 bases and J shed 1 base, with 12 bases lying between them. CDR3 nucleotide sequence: TGCGCCAGCCCTTCCGGGTGGGCCAAAAACATTCAGTACTTC. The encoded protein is CASPSGWAKNIQYF.

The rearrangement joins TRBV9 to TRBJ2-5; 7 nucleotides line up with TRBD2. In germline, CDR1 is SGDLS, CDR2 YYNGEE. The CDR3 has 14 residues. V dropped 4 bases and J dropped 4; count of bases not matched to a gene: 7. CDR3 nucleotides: TGTGCCAGCAGCACCGGGGAGGGGCGAGAGACCCAGTACTTC. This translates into CASSTGEGRETQYF.

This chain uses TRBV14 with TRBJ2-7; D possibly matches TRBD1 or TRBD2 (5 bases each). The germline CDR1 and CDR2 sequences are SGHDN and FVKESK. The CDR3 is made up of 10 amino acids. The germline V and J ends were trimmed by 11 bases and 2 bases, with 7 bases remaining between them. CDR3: CARGTYEQYF. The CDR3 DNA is TGTGCCCGGGGCACCTACGAGCAGTACTTC.

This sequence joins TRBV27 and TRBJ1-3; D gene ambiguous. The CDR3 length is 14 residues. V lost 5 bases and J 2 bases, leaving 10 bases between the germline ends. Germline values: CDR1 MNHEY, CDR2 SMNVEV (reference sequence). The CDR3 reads CASSPRGPGNTIYF. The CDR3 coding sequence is TGTGCCAGCAGTCCCCGTGGTCCTGGAAACACCATATATTTT.

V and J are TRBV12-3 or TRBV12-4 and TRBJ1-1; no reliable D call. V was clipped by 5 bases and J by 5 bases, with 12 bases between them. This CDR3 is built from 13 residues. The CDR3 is CASSPPPGTEAFF. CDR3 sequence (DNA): TGTGCCAGCAGTCCCCCCCCGGGGACTGAAGCTTTCTTT.

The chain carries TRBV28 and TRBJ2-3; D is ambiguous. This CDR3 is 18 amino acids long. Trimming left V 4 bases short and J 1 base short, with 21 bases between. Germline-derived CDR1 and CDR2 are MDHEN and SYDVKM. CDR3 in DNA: TGTGCCAGCAGTTATATGCCCCCTTACAATATCGGCACAGATACGCAGTATTTT. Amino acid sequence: CASSYMPPYNIGTDTQYF.

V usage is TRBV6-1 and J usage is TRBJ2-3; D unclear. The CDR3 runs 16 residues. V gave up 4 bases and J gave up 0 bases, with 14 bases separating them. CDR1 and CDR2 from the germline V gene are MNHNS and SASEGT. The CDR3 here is CASSGDFWSSTDTQYF. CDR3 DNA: TGTGCCAGCAGTGGTGATTTTTGGAGTAGCACAGATACGCAGTATTTT.

The CDR3 DNA reads as TGCGCCAGCAGTGGACAGAACACTGAAGCTTTCTTT. Amino acid sequence: CASSGQNTEAFF. The chain combines TRBV10-1 with TRBJ1-1; D uncertain. CDR3 length: 12 residues. Looked up from germline, CDR1 is WNHNN and CDR2 is SYGVQD (reference sequence). V was cut by 4 bases and J by 1 base, with 4 bases left in between.

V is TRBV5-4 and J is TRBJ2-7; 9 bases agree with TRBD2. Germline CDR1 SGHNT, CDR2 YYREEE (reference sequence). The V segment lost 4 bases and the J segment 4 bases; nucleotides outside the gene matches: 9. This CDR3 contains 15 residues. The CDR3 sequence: CASSVWGGRAYEQYF. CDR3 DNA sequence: TGTGCCAGCAGCGTTTGGGGCGGGAGGGCTTACGAGCAGTACTTC.

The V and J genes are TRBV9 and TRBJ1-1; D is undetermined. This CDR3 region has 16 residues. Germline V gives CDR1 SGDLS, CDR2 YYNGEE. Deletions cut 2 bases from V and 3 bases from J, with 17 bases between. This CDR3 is CASSVMSGQDYTEAFF. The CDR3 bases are TGTGCCAGCAGCGTCATGTCCGGTCAGGATTACACTGAAGCTTTCTTT.

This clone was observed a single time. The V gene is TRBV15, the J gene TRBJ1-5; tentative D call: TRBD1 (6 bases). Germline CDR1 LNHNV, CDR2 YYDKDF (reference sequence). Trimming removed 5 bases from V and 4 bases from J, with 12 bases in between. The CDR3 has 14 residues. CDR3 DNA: TGTGCCACCAGCCCCAACAGGGATAATCAGCCCCAGCATTTT. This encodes CATSPNRDNQPQHF.

CDR3 bases: TGTGCCAGCAGCCACAGTAGCGGATTCACAGATACGCAGTATTTT. This gives the protein CASSHSSGFTDTQYF. The rearrangement joins TRBV3-1 (or the pseudogene TRBV3-2) to TRBJ2-3, with D perhaps matching TRBD2 (6 bases). The CDR3 runs 15 residues. The germline V gene encodes CDR1 LGHDT and CDR2 YNNKEL (reference sequence). The V and J ends lost 3 bases and 2 bases respectively, with 12 bases between them.

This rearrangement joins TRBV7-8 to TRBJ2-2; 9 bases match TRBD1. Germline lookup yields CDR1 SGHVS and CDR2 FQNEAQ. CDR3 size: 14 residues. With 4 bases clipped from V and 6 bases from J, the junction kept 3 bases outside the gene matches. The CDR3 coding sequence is TGTGCCAGCAGCTGGGACAGGGAGGCCGGGGAGCTGTTTTTT. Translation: CASSWDREAGELFF.

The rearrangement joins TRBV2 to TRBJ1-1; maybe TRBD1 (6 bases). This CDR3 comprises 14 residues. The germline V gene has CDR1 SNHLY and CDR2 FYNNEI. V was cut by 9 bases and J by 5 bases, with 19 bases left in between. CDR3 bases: TGTGCCAGTAATTTCGGACAGCGGGGGACTGAAGCTTTCTTT. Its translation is CASNFGQRGTEAFF.

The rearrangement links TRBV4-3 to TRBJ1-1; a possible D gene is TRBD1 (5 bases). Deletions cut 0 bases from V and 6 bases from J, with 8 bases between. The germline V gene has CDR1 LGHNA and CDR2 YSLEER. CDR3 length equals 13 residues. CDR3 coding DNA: TGCGCCAGCAGCCAAGATGGGGGTCCTGAAGCTTTCTTT. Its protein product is CASSQDGGPEAFF.